This T cell receptor (beta chain) emerged from a study of identical twins. CDR3 length equals 17 residues. CDR1 is SGHAT and CDR2 is FQNNGV in the germline V gene. V was pared by 5 bases and J by 1 base, with 11 bases of the junction left unmatched. TCRdb used MiXCR to reprocess the 5' RACE reads, holding one entry per CDR3 protein. Among under 500,000 distinct CDR3 sequences listed, approximately 14% were seen once. A few counts support this clonotype. This sample was also put to use in a study of yellow fever vaccine responses in identical twins.

Material: CD4+ T cells sorted from blood. The source is a woman between 18 and 29 years old in good health. This sequence joins TRBV11-2 and TRBJ2-4; 7 bases are a match to TRBD2. The CDR3 spells CASSEGRGGRAKNIQYF. DNA for the CDR3: TGTGCCAGCAGCGAGGGGAGGGGAGGGAGGGCCAAAAACATTCAGTACTTC.